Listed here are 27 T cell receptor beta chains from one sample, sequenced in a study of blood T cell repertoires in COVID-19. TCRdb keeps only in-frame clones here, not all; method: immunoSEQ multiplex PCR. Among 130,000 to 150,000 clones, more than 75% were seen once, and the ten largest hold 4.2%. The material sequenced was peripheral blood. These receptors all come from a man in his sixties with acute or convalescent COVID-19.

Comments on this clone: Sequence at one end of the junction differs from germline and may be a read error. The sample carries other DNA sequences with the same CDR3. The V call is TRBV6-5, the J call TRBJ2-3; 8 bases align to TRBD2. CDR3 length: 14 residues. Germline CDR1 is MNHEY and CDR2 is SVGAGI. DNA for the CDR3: TGTGCCAGCCTCCGGACTAGCCCGCCTGATACGCAATATTTT. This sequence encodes CASLRTSPPDTQYF.

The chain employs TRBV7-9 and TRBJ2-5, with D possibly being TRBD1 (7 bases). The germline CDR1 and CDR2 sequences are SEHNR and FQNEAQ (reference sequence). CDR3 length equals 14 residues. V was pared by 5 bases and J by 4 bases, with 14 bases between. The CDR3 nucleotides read TGTGCCAGCAGCCAGGGGCAGGGGGGAGAGACCCAGTACTTC. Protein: CASSQGQGGETQYF.

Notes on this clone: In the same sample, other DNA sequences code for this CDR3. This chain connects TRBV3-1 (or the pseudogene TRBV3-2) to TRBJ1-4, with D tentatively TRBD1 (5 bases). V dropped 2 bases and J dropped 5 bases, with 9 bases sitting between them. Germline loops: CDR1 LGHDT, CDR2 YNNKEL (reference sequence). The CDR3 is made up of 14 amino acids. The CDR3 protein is CASSQRGPNEKLFF. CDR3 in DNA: TGTGCCAGCAGCCAAAGGGGTCCCAATGAAAAACTGTTTTTT.

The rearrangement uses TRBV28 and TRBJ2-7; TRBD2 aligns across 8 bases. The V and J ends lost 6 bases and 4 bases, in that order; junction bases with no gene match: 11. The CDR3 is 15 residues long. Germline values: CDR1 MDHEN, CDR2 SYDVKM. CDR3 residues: CASSPLGGVSYEQYF. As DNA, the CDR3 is TGTGCCAGCAGCCCCCTCGGGGGGGTGTCATACGAGCAGTACTTC. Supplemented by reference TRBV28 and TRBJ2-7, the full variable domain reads DVKVTQSSRYLVKRTGEKVFLECVQDMDHENMFWYRQDPGLGLRLIYFSYDVKMKEKGDIPEGYSVSREKKERFSLILESASTNQTSMYLCASSPLGGVSYEQYFGPGTRLTVT.

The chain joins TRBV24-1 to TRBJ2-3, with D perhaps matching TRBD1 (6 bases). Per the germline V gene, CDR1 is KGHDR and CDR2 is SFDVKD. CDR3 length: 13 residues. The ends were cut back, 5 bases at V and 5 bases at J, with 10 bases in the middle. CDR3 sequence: CATSARGRDTQYF. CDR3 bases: TGTGCCACCAGTGCCAGGGGCAGAGATACGCAGTATTTT.

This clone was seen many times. The CDR3 spells CASTGQRERSYEQYF. The CDR3 nucleotides are TGTGCCAGCACCGGACAGCGGGAGCGATCCTACGAGCAGTACTTC. The gene calls are TRBV28 and TRBJ2-7; TRBD2 matches 8 bases. The germline V gene has CDR1 MDHEN and CDR2 SYDVKM. V shed 7 bases, J shed 1 base, and the junction held 9 bases outside the gene matches. The CDR3 spans 15 residues.

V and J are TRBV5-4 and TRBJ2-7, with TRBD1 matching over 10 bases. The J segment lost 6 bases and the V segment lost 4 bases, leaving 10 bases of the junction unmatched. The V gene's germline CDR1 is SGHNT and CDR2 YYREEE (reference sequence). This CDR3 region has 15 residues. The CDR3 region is CASSSPGQGLTEQYF. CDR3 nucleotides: TGTGCCAGCAGCAGTCCGGGACAGGGGCTCACCGAGCAGTACTTC.

The CDR3 here is CASSFIAASNTGELFF. CDR3 DNA: TGTGCCAGCAGCTTTATAGCAGCTTCGAACACCGGGGAGCTGTTTTTT. The chain recombines TRBV5-4 with TRBJ2-2; no clear D gene. Germline V gene data show CDR1 as SGHNT and CDR2 as YYREEE (reference sequence). Trimming took 2 bases from V and 0 from J, leaving 11 bases between them. The CDR3 is 16 amino acids.

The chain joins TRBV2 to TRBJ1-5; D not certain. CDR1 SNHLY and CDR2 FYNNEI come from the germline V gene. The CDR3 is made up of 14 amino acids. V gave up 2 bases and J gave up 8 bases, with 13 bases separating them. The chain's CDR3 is CASSESAVIKPQHF. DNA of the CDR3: TGTGCCAGCAGTGAATCCGCGGTAATCAAGCCCCAGCATTTT.

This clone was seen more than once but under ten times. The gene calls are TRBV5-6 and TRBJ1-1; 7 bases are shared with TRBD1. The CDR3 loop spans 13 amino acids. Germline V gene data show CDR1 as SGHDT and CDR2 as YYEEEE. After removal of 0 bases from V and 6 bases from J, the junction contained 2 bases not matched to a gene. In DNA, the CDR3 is TGTGCCAGCAGCTTGGGGGGACAGTCTGAAGCTTTCTTT. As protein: CASSLGGQSEAFF.

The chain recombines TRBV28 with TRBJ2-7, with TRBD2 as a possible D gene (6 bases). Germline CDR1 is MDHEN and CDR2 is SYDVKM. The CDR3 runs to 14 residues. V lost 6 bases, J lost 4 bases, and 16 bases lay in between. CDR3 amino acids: CASSRGGSRYEQYF. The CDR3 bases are TGTGCCAGCAGCCGTGGGGGGAGTAGGTACGAGCAGTACTTC.

The CDR3: CASSQSRDYTDTQYF. In DNA form, the CDR3 reads TGTGCCAGCAGTCAATCCCGGGACTACACAGATACGCAGTATTTT. The chain links TRBV6-6 to TRBJ2-3; the match to TRBD2 covers 7 bases. The V and J ends lost 5 bases and 2 bases, in that order; junction bases with no gene match: 7. The germline V gene has CDR1 MNHNY and CDR2 SVGAGI (reference sequence). This CDR3 region has 15 residues.

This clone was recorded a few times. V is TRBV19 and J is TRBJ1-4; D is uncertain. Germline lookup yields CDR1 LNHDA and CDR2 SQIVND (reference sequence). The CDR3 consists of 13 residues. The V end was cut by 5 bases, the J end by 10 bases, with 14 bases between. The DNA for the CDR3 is TGTGCCAGTAGTTCCCGTGGTAACTTAAAACTGTTTTTT. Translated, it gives CASSSRGNLKLFF. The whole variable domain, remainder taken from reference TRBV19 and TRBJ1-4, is DGGITQSPKYLFRKEGQNVTLSCEQNLNHDAMYWYRQDPGQGLRLIYYSQIVNDFQKGDIAEGYSVSREKKESFPLTVTSAQKNPTAFYLCASSSRGNLKLFFGSGTQLSVL.

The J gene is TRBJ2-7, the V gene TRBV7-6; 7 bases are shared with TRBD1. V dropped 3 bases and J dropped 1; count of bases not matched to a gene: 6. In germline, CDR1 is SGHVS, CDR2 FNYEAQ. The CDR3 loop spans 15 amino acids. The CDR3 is CASSFFVGQSYEQYF. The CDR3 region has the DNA TGTGCCAGCAGCTTTTTCGTGGGACAGTCCTACGAGCAGTACTTC.

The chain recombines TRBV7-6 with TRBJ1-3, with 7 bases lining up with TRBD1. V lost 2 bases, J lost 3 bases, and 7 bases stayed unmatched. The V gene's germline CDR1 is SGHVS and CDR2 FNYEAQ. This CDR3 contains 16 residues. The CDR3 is CASSLRTGAYGNTIYF. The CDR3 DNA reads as TGTGCCAGCAGCTTAAGAACAGGGGCGTATGGAAACACCATATATTTT.

CDR3 sequence: CASSGQGGTDTQYF. CDR3 bases: TGCGCCAGCTCCGGACAGGGGGGAACAGATACGCAGTATTTT. The chain has TRBV5-1 and TRBJ2-3, with TRBD1 matching 10 bases. From germline, CDR1 is SGHRS and CDR2 YFSETQ. With 7 bases clipped from V and 3 bases from J, the junction kept 5 bases outside the gene matches. The CDR3 runs 14 residues.

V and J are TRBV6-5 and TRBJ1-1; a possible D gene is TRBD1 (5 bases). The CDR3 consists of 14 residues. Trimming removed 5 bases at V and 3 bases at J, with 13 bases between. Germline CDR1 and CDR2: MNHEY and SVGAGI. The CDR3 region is CASSPAQGHTEAFF. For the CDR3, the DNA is TGTGCCAGCAGTCCCGCCCAGGGTCACACTGAAGCTTTCTTT.

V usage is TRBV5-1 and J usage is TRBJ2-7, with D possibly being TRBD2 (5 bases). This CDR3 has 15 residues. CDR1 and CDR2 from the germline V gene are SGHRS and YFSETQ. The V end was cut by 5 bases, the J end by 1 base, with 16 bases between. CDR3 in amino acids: CASRPGPTNSYEQYF. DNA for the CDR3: TGCGCCAGCAGGCCCGGACCGACTAATTCCTACGAGCAGTACTTC. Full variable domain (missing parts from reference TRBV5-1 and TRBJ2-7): KAGVTQTPRYLIKTRGQQVTLSCSPISGHRSVSWYQQTPGQGLQFLFEYFSETQRNKGNFPGRFSGRQFSNSRSEMNVSTLELGDSALYLCASRPGPTNSYEQYFGPGTRLTVT.

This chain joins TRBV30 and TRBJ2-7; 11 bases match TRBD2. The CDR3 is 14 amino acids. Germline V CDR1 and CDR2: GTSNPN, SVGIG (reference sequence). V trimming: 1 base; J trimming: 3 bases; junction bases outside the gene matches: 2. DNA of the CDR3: TGTGCCTGGAGTGGACTAGCGGGAAGCTACGAGCAGTACTTC. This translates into CAWSGLAGSYEQYF.

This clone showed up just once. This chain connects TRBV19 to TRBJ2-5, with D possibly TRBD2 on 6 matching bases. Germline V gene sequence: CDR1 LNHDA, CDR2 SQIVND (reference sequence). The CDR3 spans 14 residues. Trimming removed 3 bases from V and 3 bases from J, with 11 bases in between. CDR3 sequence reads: CASSIQGGEETQYF. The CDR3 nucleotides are TGTGCCAGTAGTATTCAGGGCGGGGAAGAGACCCAGTACTTC.

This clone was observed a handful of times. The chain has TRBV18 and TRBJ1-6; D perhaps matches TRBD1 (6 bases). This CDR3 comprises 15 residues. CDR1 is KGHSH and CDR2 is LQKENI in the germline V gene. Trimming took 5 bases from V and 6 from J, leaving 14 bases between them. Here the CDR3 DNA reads TGTGCCAGCTCAACACAGGGACTCCCTAATTCACCCCTCCACTTT. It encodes CASSTQGLPNSPLHF.

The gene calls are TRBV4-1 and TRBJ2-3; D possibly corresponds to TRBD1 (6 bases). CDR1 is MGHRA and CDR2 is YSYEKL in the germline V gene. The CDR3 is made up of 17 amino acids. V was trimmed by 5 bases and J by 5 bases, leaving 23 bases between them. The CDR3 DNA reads TGCGCCAGCAGCTCAGGGGCGGGTATCCAAGAGGTAGATACGCAGTATTTT. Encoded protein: CASSSGAGIQEVDTQYF.

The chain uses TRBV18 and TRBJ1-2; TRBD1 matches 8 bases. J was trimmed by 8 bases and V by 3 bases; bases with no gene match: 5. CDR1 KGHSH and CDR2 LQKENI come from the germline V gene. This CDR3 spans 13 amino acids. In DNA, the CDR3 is TGTGCCAGCTCACCGGACAGGGCCGACGGCTACACCTTC. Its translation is CASSPDRADGYTF.

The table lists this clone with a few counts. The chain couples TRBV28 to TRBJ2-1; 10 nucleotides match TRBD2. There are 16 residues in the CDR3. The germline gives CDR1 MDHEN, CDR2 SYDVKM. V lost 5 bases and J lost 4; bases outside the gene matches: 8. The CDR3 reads CASSPLLAGDYNEQFF. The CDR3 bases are TGTGCCAGCAGTCCCCTCCTAGCGGGAGATTACAATGAGCAGTTCTTC.

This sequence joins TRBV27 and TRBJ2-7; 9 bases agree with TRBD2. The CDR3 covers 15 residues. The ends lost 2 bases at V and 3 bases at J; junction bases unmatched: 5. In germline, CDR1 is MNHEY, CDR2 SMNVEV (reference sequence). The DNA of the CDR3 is TGTGCCAGCAGTTTAATCGCGGGAGGGGGCTACGAGCAGTACTTC. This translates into CASSLIAGGGYEQYF.

Here the CDR3 reads CASSVAGDQPQHF. The CDR3 DNA reads as TGTGCCAGCAGCGTAGCCGGGGATCAGCCCCAGCATTTT. The genes are TRBV9 and TRBJ1-5, with D hard to call. The germline V gene encodes CDR1 SGDLS and CDR2 YYNGEE. The V and J ends lost 0 bases and 5 bases respectively, with 6 bases between them. This CDR3 has 13 residues.

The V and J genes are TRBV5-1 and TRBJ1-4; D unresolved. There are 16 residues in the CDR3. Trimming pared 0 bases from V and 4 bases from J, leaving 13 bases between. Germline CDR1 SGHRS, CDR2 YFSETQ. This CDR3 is CASSLGVNAGNEKLFF. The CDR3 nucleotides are TGCGCCAGCAGCTTGGGCGTAAACGCGGGTAATGAAAAACTGTTTTTT.